This TCR beta chain was retrieved from a study of T cells in Graves' hyperthyroidism and ophthalmopathy. Study-level background: It was at initial diagnosis, before any treatment, that peripheral blood was collected.

Newly diagnosed patients aged 18 to 65 had hyperthyroidism of under 2 months' duration. The authors obtained PBMCs from around 10 ml of fresh peripheral blood. This clonotype showed up just a few times. Its antigen is currently unknown. Regarding the study as a whole: Most expanded thyroid clonotypes above 0.001 recurred in blood.

From RNA transcripts, TCR beta CDR3 regions were amplified. TCR CDR3 underwent first-round RT-PCR with the HTBI primer set. A single record per CDR3 protein comes from TCRdb applying MiXCR to the multiplex PCR reads. The repertoire consists of 650,000 to 750,000 distinct CDR3 sequences, with approximately 15% occurring once and the leading ten covering approximately 10%. Unmatched junction bases numbered 3, after V lost 2 bases and J lost 7 bases. The CDR3 loop spans 15 amino acids. Germline lookup yields CDR1 ENHRY and CDR2 SYGVKD. The rearrangement links TRBV10-3 to TRBJ2-1, with 12 bases fitting TRBD2. Sequenced material: blood. The clonotype comes from a woman aged 18-29 years with Graves' hyperthyroidism. The CDR3 spells CAISEASGRANEQFF. CDR3 DNA: TGTGCCATCAGTGAGGCTAGCGGGAGGGCAAATGAGCAGTTCTTC.